The clone carrying this T cell receptor beta chain was picked up one time. Its antigen is not known. Between the trimmed V and J ends, which lost 0 bases and 2 bases, there was a span of 20 bases. The CDR3 has 18 amino acids. From germline, CDR1 is SGHNT and CDR2 YYREEE (reference sequence). The time point denotes: week 35, safety follow-up. Alongside topical imiquimod, each dose of vaccine comprised 300 ug of mutant IDH1 20-mer peptide. This entry comes from a study of a mutant IDH1 vaccine in newly diagnosed glioma. The overall study: Vaccines were begun 4-6 weeks after radiotherapy alone, or with temozolomide cycles.

This table comes from immunoSEQ multiplex PCR, and its TCRdb copy is limited to in-frame clones, with some not included. Among about 54,000 clones, 80% to 90% were seen once, and the ten largest hold roughly 4%. The input for sequencing was PBMCs, taken from a glioma patient whose treatment included an IDH1 peptide vaccine. The TCR comes from a woman aged 18 to 35 with glioma. The V call is TRBV5-4, the J call TRBJ1-2; no clear D. The CDR3 DNA reads as TGTGCCAGCAGCTTGGGCCGGGGAAGGGCCCTACTAAACTATGGCTACACCTTC. As protein: CASSLGRGRALLNYGYTF.